The 23 T cell receptor beta chains in this list originate from one sample, sequenced in a study of blood T cell repertoires in COVID-19. Libraries were prepared by immunoSEQ multiplex PCR; TCRdb keeps only in-frame clonotypes and omits some of them. The sample yields under 200,000 clones, about 86% seen once. The sequenced sample consisted of peripheral blood. Every receptor here comes from a man aged 50-59 years with active or convalescent COVID-19.

This rearrangement joins TRBV19 to TRBJ2-4, with D maybe TRBD2 (7 bases). Germline CDR1 reads LNHDA; CDR2 reads SQIVND (reference sequence). The length of the CDR3 is 13 residues. Trimming left V 6 bases short and J 6 bases short, with 12 bases between. The CDR3 region has the DNA TGTGCCAGTAGAAAGGGGGGGGGAAACATTCAGTACTTC. This sequence encodes CASRKGGGNIQYF.

This clone was seen more than once but under ten times. V and J are TRBV6-5 and TRBJ2-7; tentatively, D is TRBD1 (5 bases). CDR3 size: 16 residues. V was clipped by 0 bases and J by 2 bases, with 14 bases between them. CDR1 and CDR2 (germline): MNHEY, SVGAGI. In nucleotides, the CDR3 is TGTGCCAGCAGTTACTCTTTTCAGGGTGGAACCTACGAGCAGTACTTC. Its translation: CASSYSFQGGTYEQYF.

The chain carries TRBV6-5 and TRBJ1-2; 9 bases align to TRBD1. The length of the CDR3 is 16 residues. J was trimmed by 1 base and V by 2 bases; bases with no gene match: 5. Germline loops: CDR1 MNHEY, CDR2 SVGAGI. The CDR3 DNA reads TGTGCCAGCAGTTACATACCGGGACAGGGTAACTATGGCTACACCTTC. Its translation is CASSYIPGQGNYGYTF.

The rearrangement joins TRBV18 to TRBJ1-6; D is ambiguous. CDR1 and CDR2 (germline): KGHSH, LQKENI. Trimming stripped 3 bases from V and 5 bases from J, with 11 bases between. This CDR3 spans 15 amino acids. In DNA, the CDR3 is TGTGCCAGCTCACCTCCGGCCGGGGATAATTCACCCCTCCACTTT. It specifies CASSPPAGDNSPLHF.

The rearrangement joins TRBV5-1 to TRBJ1-1, with 11 bases aligning to TRBD1. Germline loops: CDR1 SGHRS, CDR2 YFSETQ. J gave up 6 bases and V 4 bases, and 8 bases lay outside the gene matches. The CDR3 is 15 amino acids. CDR3 nucleotide sequence: TGCGCCAGCAGCCCCGTCCCGGGACAGGGGGCTGAAGCTTTCTTT. Translated, it gives CASSPVPGQGAEAFF.

V usage is TRBV3-1 (or the pseudogene TRBV3-2) and J usage is TRBJ1-5, with 7 nucleotides matching TRBD1. With 0 bases clipped from V and 5 bases from J, the junction kept 4 bases outside the gene matches. CDR1 is LGHDT, CDR2 YNNKEL, per germline (reference sequence). This CDR3 comprises 15 residues. The CDR3 reads CASSQDHRGDQPQHF. The CDR3 region has the DNA TGTGCCAGCAGCCAAGATCACAGGGGAGATCAGCCCCAGCATTTT.

The rearrangement uses TRBV7-8 and TRBJ1-2; TRBD1 aligns across 12 bases. The junction had 7 bases not matched to a gene; V was cut back by 3 bases and J by 8 bases. Germline assignment: CDR1 SGHVS and CDR2 FQNEAQ. The CDR3 totals 15 residues. The CDR3 loop is CASSFEGQGAYGYTF. CDR3 nucleotide sequence: TGTGCCAGCAGCTTCGAGGGACAGGGGGCTTACGGCTACACCTTC.

This chain links TRBV27 with TRBJ2-7, with D possibly being TRBD2 (6 bases). The CDR3 covers 13 residues. The V and J ends lost 4 bases and 6 bases respectively, with 13 bases between them. The germline V gene has CDR1 MNHEY and CDR2 SMNVEV (reference sequence). CDR3 region: CASSSLGGGEQYF. The CDR3 DNA is TGTGCCAGCAGTTCCCTGGGGGGAGGCGAGCAGTACTTC.

The V gene is TRBV7-2, the J gene TRBJ1-6; 7 nucleotides match TRBD1. CDR1 SGHTA and CDR2 FQGNSA come from the germline V gene. CDR3 size: 13 residues. Losses at the gene ends were 5 bases for V and 10 bases for J; bases not matched to a gene: 5. The CDR3 region is CASSRQGESPLHF. In DNA, the CDR3 is TGTGCCAGCAGCAGACAGGGAGAGTCACCCCTCCACTTT. Drawing the rest from reference TRBV7-2 and TRBJ1-6, the complete variable domain is GAGVSQSPSNKVTEKGKDVELRCDPISGHTALYWYRQSLGQGLEFLIYFQGNSAPDKSGLPSDRFSAERTGGSVSTLTIQRTQQEDSAVYLCASSRQGESPLHFGNGTRLTVT.

This chain joins TRBV27 and TRBJ1-1; tentative D call: TRBD1 (6 bases). The CDR3 sequence is 15 residues long. Trimming took off 3 bases at V and 2 bases at J, with 13 bases between the two ends. Germline CDR1 and CDR2: MNHEY and SMNVEV (reference sequence). The chain's CDR3 is CASSFWGGRNTEAFF. The CDR3 DNA sequence: TGTGCCAGCAGTTTTTGGGGGGGCAGAAACACTGAAGCTTTCTTT.

This clone was observed a handful of times. This chain joins TRBV5-4 and TRBJ2-1; 16 nucleotides match TRBD2. CDR1 and CDR2 from the germline V gene are SGHNT and YYREEE (reference sequence). The trim removed 4 bases at V and 8 bases at J, leaving 12 bases unmatched. The CDR3 is 18 amino acids. The chain's CDR3 is CASSPRAGLAGGGDEQFF. CDR3 sequence (DNA): TGTGCCAGCAGCCCACGGGCGGGACTAGCGGGAGGGGGGGATGAGCAGTTCTTC.

The rearrangement uses TRBV6-1 and TRBJ2-7; 10 nucleotides match TRBD1. CDR3 length: 14 residues. Germline assignment: CDR1 MNHNS and CDR2 SASEGT. J lost 3 bases, V lost 3 bases, and 2 bases had no gene match. The CDR3 DNA follows: TGTGCCAGCAGTGAGGGACAGGGGTACTACGAGCAGTACTTC. Translation gives CASSEGQGYYEQYF.

This clone has just one count. V gene TRBV11-3 combines with J gene TRBJ2-2; 9 bases align to TRBD2. Losses at the gene ends were 1 base for V and 4 bases for J; bases not matched to a gene: 1. CDR1 is SGHNT and CDR2 is YENEEA in the germline V gene. The CDR3 consists of 15 residues. CDR3 region: CASSLGAGGTGELFF. CDR3 coding DNA: TGTGCCAGCAGCTTAGGAGCGGGAGGCACCGGGGAGCTGTTTTTT.

Notes on this clone: The junction departs from the called germline gene at one end, perhaps through a read error. The V and J genes are TRBV7-7 and TRBJ2-2, with 7 bases identical to TRBD1. The CDR3 spans 19 residues. Germline V gives CDR1 SSHAT, CDR2 FNYEAQ (reference sequence). For the CDR3, the DNA is TGTGCTAGCAGCCTCCTCGGGACAGCCGCCCTCGCGAACACCGGGGAGCTGTTTTTT. Protein: CASSLLGTAALANTGELFF.

The chain uses TRBV5-1 and TRBJ1-2, with TRBD1 matching 7 bases. This CDR3 comprises 14 residues. The germline V gene encodes CDR1 SGHRS and CDR2 YFSETQ. The J segment lost 8 bases and the V segment lost 5 bases, leaving 12 bases of the junction unmatched. In nucleotides, the CDR3 is TGCGCCAGCAGTGAATCAGGGACAGCTCGCGGCTACACCTTC. Protein product: CASSESGTARGYTF.

This clone has only a few counts. The chain carries TRBV15 and TRBJ2-1; the D gene is possibly TRBD2 (7 bases). The CDR3 length is 18 residues. Trimming left V 3 bases short and J 7 bases short, with 25 bases between. The germline V gene encodes CDR1 LNHNV and CDR2 YYDKDF (reference sequence). CDR3: CATSSPRGGRAGGNEQFF. The DNA for the CDR3 is TGTGCCACCAGCAGCCCCAGGGGCGGGAGAGCTGGTGGGAATGAGCAGTTCTTC.

J is TRBJ1-4 and V is TRBV7-8; D not certain. Germline CDR1 is SGHVS and CDR2 is FQNEAQ. The CDR3 is 16 residues long. V shed 0 bases and J shed 5 bases, with 13 bases lying between them. CDR3 in DNA: TGTGCCAGCAGCTTAGCGTCAGGCAGATCGAATGAAAAACTGTTTTTT. It encodes CASSLASGRSNEKLFF.

V is TRBV24-1 and J is TRBJ1-4; 8 positions match TRBD1. Trimming at V came to 3 bases and at J to 7 bases, leaving 9 bases not matched to a gene. CDR3 length: 16 residues. CDR1 KGHDR and CDR2 SFDVKD come from the germline V gene. The CDR3 nucleotides are TGTGCCACCAGTGATCCCACGACAGGGGAGGCTGAAAAACTGTTTTTT. It codes for CATSDPTTGEAEKLFF.

The gene calls are TRBV2 and TRBJ2-5, with 9 bases aligning to TRBD1. CDR3 size: 14 residues. The germline V gene encodes CDR1 SNHLY and CDR2 FYNNEI. V lost 4 bases, J lost 4 bases, and 4 bases stayed unmatched. The CDR3 sequence: CASSGGTGLETQYF. CDR3 sequence (DNA): TGTGCCAGCAGTGGAGGGACAGGGCTAGAGACCCAGTACTTC.

The chain has TRBV5-1 and TRBJ1-2, with D possibly being TRBD1 (6 bases). This CDR3 spans 13 amino acids. Trimming left V 5 bases short and J 6 bases short, with 14 bases between. Germline CDR1 is SGHRS and CDR2 is YFSETQ. CDR3 nucleotides: TGCGCCAGCAGTTCACAGGGCAGGGATGGCTACACCTTC. Its translation: CASSSQGRDGYTF.

There are a few counts of this clone. J is TRBJ1-5 and V is TRBV7-9; D is undetermined. V lost 5 bases and J 0 bases, leaving 8 bases between the germline ends. Germline CDR1 reads SEHNR; CDR2 reads FQNEAQ (reference sequence). This CDR3 has 14 residues. CDR3 nucleotides: TGTGCCAGCAGCCATAGGAGTAGCAATCAGCCCCAGCATTTT. Protein: CASSHRSSNQPQHF.

The genes are TRBV5-6 and TRBJ2-7; D remains unclear. Per germline, CDR1 SGHDT and CDR2 YYEEEE. The CDR3 covers 14 residues. The ends were cut back, 1 base at V and 2 bases at J, with 10 bases in the middle. CDR3 sequence reads: CASSLTVKAYEQYF. CDR3 in DNA: TGTGCCAGCAGCTTGACAGTCAAGGCCTACGAGCAGTACTTC. Full variable domain (missing parts from reference TRBV5-6 and TRBJ2-7): DAGVTQSPTHLIKTRGQQVTLRCSPKSGHDTVSWYQQALGQGPQFIFQYYEEEERQRGNFPDRFSGHQFPNYSSELNVNALLLGDSALYLCASSLTVKAYEQYFGPGTRLTVT.

The chain couples TRBV2 to TRBJ2-6; D is ambiguous. Deletions cut 9 bases from V and 0 bases from J, with 12 bases between. The germline V gene encodes CDR1 SNHLY and CDR2 FYNNEI. The length of the CDR3 is 15 residues. The CDR3 protein is CASKKPGSGANVLTF. CDR3 bases: TGTGCCAGTAAAAAACCGGGCTCTGGGGCCAACGTCCTGACTTTC.